The 28 T cell receptor beta chains reported below all come from one sample, sequenced in a study of metastatic and nonmetastatic thyroid tumors. TCRdb reprocessed the PCR reads using MiXCR. The table records some 20,000 clones, under 25% of them present only once. Each patient went into thyroid surgery without having received any treatment. Sequenced: tumor tissue. The receptors were sampled from a male donor with papillary thyroid cancer or a benign thyroid nodule (not recorded which). Some clones in this sample may be carry-over from other donors' samples.

This clone was seen more than once but under ten times. The chain employs TRBV7-2 and TRBJ2-7; 12 nucleotides line up with TRBD2. Unmatched junction bases numbered 17, after V lost 5 bases and J lost 6 bases. From germline, CDR1 is SGHTA and CDR2 FQGNSA. The CDR3 has 18 amino acids. The CDR3 is CASSPSGRVSASWGEQYF. Written as DNA, the CDR3 is TGTGCCAGCAGCCCTAGCGGGAGGGTGTCAGCCTCCTGGGGCGAGCAGTACTTC.

This clone was recorded at least ten times. The junction does not match germline at one end; this may be a read error. The chain couples TRBV28 to TRBJ1-3; D unclear. This CDR3 is built from 14 residues. Germline CDR1 and CDR2: MDHEN and SYDVKM. The CDR3 sequence: CAGSRVKVRNTIYF. CDR3 nucleotides: TGTGCCGGCAGTCGTGTCAAGGTTCGAAACACCATATATTTT.

This clone is labeled medium-sized. The chain links TRBV2 to TRBJ2-2; the D gene is possibly TRBD1 (6 bases). The CDR3 is 14 amino acids. Deletions cut 8 bases from V and 2 bases from J, with 12 bases between. CDR1 SNHLY and CDR2 FYNNEI come from the germline V gene. The CDR3 region has the DNA TGTGCCAGCGGCAGGGGTCCTAACACCGGGGAGCTGTTTTTT. This gives the protein CASGRGPNTGELFF.

This clone was seen repeatedly, ten times or more. This chain connects TRBV3-1 to TRBJ2-1, with 10 bases fitting TRBD1. This CDR3 contains 14 residues. Germline-derived CDR1 and CDR2 are LGHDT and YNNKEL (reference sequence). The junction had 0 bases not matched to a gene; V was cut back by 4 bases and J by 3 bases. The CDR3 reads CASSRTGGYNEQFF. In nucleotides, the CDR3 is TGTGCCAGCAGCCGGACAGGGGGCTACAATGAGCAGTTCTTC.

There are a few counts of this clone. A much larger clone sits a single nucleotide away, making a read error possible. The rearrangement joins TRBV7-2 to TRBJ2-7; D is perhaps TRBD1 (5 bases). Germline loops: CDR1 SGHTA, CDR2 FQGNSA. This CDR3 is built from 12 residues. This chain's CDR3 is CASLGQCYEQYF. The CDR3 DNA sequence: TGTGCTAGCTTGGGGCAGTGCTACGAGCAGTACTTC.

Many counts were recorded for this clone. The rearrangement joins TRBV11-2 to TRBJ2-7; D is possibly TRBD1 or TRBD2 (5 bases each). Germline V gives CDR1 SGHAT, CDR2 FQNNGV. V lost 5 bases to trimming and J lost 2 bases, with 13 bases between them. This CDR3 spans 14 amino acids. The CDR3 nucleotides read TGTGCCAGCAGCCTCGGGACGGCCACCTACGAGCAGTACTTC. This codes for CASSLGTATYEQYF.

This clone was seen at least ten times. The chain links TRBV29-1 to TRBJ1-2; tentative D call: TRBD1 (5 bases). Germline CDR1 SQVTM, CDR2 ANQGSEA. This CDR3 comprises 13 residues. With 0 bases removed from V and 4 bases from J, the gap between germline ends came to 9 bases. DNA for the CDR3: TGCAGCGTTGAAGAGGCGGGGGGCTATGGCTACACCTTC. Residues: CSVEEAGGYGYTF.

As for this clone: Its ends do not fully match the called genes, so a read error is possible. The rearrangement uses TRBV11-2 and TRBJ1-1; no reliable D call. This CDR3 is built from 16 residues. From germline, CDR1 is SGHAT and CDR2 FQNNGV. CDR3 bases: TGTGCAAGCAGCCGTGAAGAAGACACAGCGAACACTGAAGCAGTCTTT. The encoded protein is CASSREEDTANTEAVF.

This clone occurred many times. This rearrangement joins TRBV4-1 to TRBJ2-1; D is uncertain. The CDR3 runs to 14 residues. The germline V and J ends were trimmed by 1 base and 0 bases, with 4 bases remaining between them. Looked up from germline, CDR1 is MGHRA and CDR2 is YSYEKL. CDR3 in amino acids: CASSQASSYNEQFF. Here the CDR3 DNA reads TGCGCCAGCAGCCAAGCCAGCTCCTACAATGAGCAGTTCTTC.

This clone showed up just a few times. A much bigger clone sits one base away, suggesting this may be a read error. The chain is built from TRBV5-6 and TRBJ2-3; 7 bases align to TRBD1. The CDR3 runs 13 residues. The junction had 6 bases not matched to a gene; V was cut back by 4 bases and J by 7 bases. The germline V gene has CDR1 SGHDT and CDR2 YYEEEE. CDR3 residues: CASSTRGLYTQYF. The CDR3 nucleotides read TGTGCCAGCAGCACCAGGGGGTTGTATACGCAGTATTTT.

To note about this clone: It may be a read error: a sequence one base away is much more abundant. The rearrangement joins TRBV7-2 to TRBJ2-5; D ambiguous. Germline V gene sequence: CDR1 SGHTA, CDR2 FQGNSA. The CDR3 is 13 amino acids. V shed 11 bases and J shed 2 bases, with 15 bases lying between them. The DNA of the CDR3 is TGTGCCGGCAAGTACCGACAACAAGAGACCCAGTACTTC. Translation gives CAGKYRQQETQYF.

This chain joins TRBV2 and TRBJ2-7; no clear D. The CDR3 contains 11 residues. Trimming pared 6 bases from V and 4 bases from J, leaving 7 bases between. The germline V gene encodes CDR1 SNHLY and CDR2 FYNNEI. CDR3 sequence reads: CASRGLYEQYF. CDR3 coding DNA: TGTGCCAGCAGAGGGTTGTACGAGCAGTACTTC.

This clone was recorded many times. The chain combines TRBV24-1 with TRBJ1-6; D is uncertain. Germline CDR1 is KGHDR and CDR2 is SFDVKD. The V gene lost 9 bases and the J gene lost 0 bases, with 8 bases spanning the gap. The CDR3 loop spans 14 amino acids. The DNA of the CDR3 is TGTGCCACCCAGGCGAGCTCCTATAATTCACCCCTCCACTTT. Its protein product is CATQASSYNSPLHF.

This clone occurred many times. At one boundary the junction diverges from the germline segment, which might be a read error. This chain joins TRBV12-3 or TRBV12-4 and TRBJ2-6, with D unclear. The CDR3 contains 14 residues. CDR3 sequence (DNA): TGTGCCAGCAGGGGCGTTTCTGGGGTCAACGTCCTGACTTTC. Protein: CASRGVSGVNVLTF.

This clone ranks as medium-sized. V and J are TRBV28 and TRBJ2-7; D may be TRBD2 (6 bases). The germline CDR1 and CDR2 sequences are MDHEN and SYDVKM. Between the trimmed V and J ends, which lost 2 bases and 7 bases, there was a span of 18 bases. The CDR3 sequence is 15 residues long. The CDR3 bases are TGTGCCAGCAGTTTACGTCCGGGAGACCGTGGTGAGCAGTACTTC. Its translation is CASSLRPGDRGEQYF.

V is TRBV5-1 and J is TRBJ2-3; 9 bases are a match to TRBD2. Germline V CDR1 and CDR2: SGHRS, YFSETQ. This CDR3 is built from 14 residues. The V and J ends lost 4 bases and 11 bases, in that order; junction bases with no gene match: 11. CDR3 nucleotide sequence: TGCGCCAGCAGCAGCGGGGGGACCTCCTACGAGCAGTATTTT. Translating gives CASSSGGTSYEQYF.

At least ten counts were recorded for this clone. V gene TRBV29-1 combines with J gene TRBJ2-2; TRBD1 aligns across 12 bases. The CDR3 runs 15 residues. Trimming removed 5 bases from V and 5 bases from J; junction bases left unmatched: 6. Germline loops: CDR1 SQVTM, CDR2 ANQGSEA. Here the CDR3 DNA reads TGCAGCGTTCCCGGGGGACAGGGGGCAACCGGGGAGCTGTTTTTT. Encoded protein: CSVPGGQGATGELFF.

This clone was seen at least ten times. CDR3 residues: CASSLMAGGVNTEAFF. CDR3 coding DNA: TGTGCCAGCAGCTTAATGGCAGGGGGCGTGAACACTGAAGCTTTCTTT. The rearrangement links TRBV7-6 to TRBJ1-1; 8 bases align to TRBD1. The CDR3 runs to 16 residues. Germline trimming cut 2 bases from V and 0 bases from J; bases unmatched to any gene: 5. From germline, CDR1 is SGHVS and CDR2 FNYEAQ.

The chain carries TRBV3-1 and TRBJ2-2; no firm D call. The V gene lost 0 bases and the J gene lost 13 bases, with 12 bases spanning the gap. CDR1 is LGHDT, CDR2 YNNKEL, per germline (reference sequence). The length of the CDR3 is 13 residues. The CDR3 is CASSQDVERGLFF. CDR3 sequence (DNA): TGTGCCAGCAGCCAAGACGTGGAGCGCGGGCTGTTTTTT.

The chain carries TRBV30 and TRBJ1-6, with D perhaps TRBD1 (5 bases). Germline-derived CDR1 and CDR2 are GTSNPN and SVGIG (reference sequence). V lost 5 bases, J lost 5 bases, and 7 bases lay in between. The CDR3 loop spans 12 amino acids. The CDR3 region is CAWDRNNSPLHF. The CDR3 bases are TGTGCCTGGGACAGAAATAATTCACCCCTCCACTTT.

This clone was detected ten times or more. This chain links TRBV11-2 with TRBJ1-4; maybe TRBD1 (6 bases). Germline CDR1 is SGHAT and CDR2 is FQNNGV. The ends were cut back, 5 bases at V and 6 bases at J, with 19 bases in the middle. This CDR3 has 16 residues. The CDR3 nucleotides are TGTGCCAGCAGCACACGGACACAGGGAAATGATGAAAAACTGTTTTTT. It yields the protein CASSTRTQGNDEKLFF.

This clone was observed at least ten times. This chain joins TRBV5-1 and TRBJ2-7, with D possibly matching TRBD1 (5 bases). The CDR3 has 18 amino acids. V was clipped by 0 bases and J by 4 bases, with 23 bases between them. CDR1 and CDR2 (germline): SGHRS, YFSETQ. The CDR3 sequence: CASSLGARWQGRTYEQYF. The CDR3 DNA follows: TGCGCCAGCAGCTTGGGGGCCCGTTGGCAGGGAAGGACGTACGAGCAGTACTTC.

This clone was seen many times. CDR3 sequence: CSARGRTGGRHSYEQYF. CDR3 coding DNA: TGCAGTGCTAGAGGACGGACGGGGGGACGGCACTCCTACGAGCAGTACTTC. V and J are TRBV20-1 and TRBJ2-7; 7 positions match TRBD2. This CDR3 is 17 amino acids long. Germline-derived CDR1 and CDR2 are DFQATT and SNEGSKA (reference sequence). The V segment lost 1 base and the J segment 0 bases; nucleotides outside the gene matches: 12.

This clone was observed many times. The chain uses TRBV5-1 and TRBJ1-1; TRBD1 aligns across 12 bases. The CDR3 is made up of 18 amino acids. J gave up 0 bases and V 0 bases, and 6 bases lay outside the gene matches. Germline CDR1 and CDR2: SGHRS and YFSETQ. CDR3 nucleotide sequence: TGCGCCAGCAGCTTGGGCGGGACAGGGGGCTTCATGAACACTGAAGCTTTCTTT. This translates into CASSLGGTGGFMNTEAFF.

The table lists this clone with many counts. The rearrangement uses TRBV4-1 and TRBJ2-1; maybe TRBD2 (6 bases). CDR3 length equals 15 residues. Germline CDR1 is MGHRA and CDR2 is YSYEKL. The V gene lost 1 base and the J gene lost 8 bases, with 15 bases spanning the gap. CDR3 nucleotides: TGCGCCAGCAGCCAAGGTCTAGCGTTTGGCGATGAGCAGTTCTTC. The encoded protein is CASSQGLAFGDEQFF.

This clone was counted ten times or more. CDR3 in DNA: TGTGCCAGCAGTTTTAACTCAGCGGGAGGGGCCTACAATGAGCAGTTCTTC. Amino acids: CASSFNSAGGAYNEQFF. The rearrangement joins TRBV12-3 or TRBV12-4 to TRBJ2-1; 10 bases map to TRBD2. The CDR3 has 17 residues. V lost 3 bases and J lost 2; bases outside the gene matches: 7.

This clone is medium-sized (0.01 to 0.1%). The chain has TRBV7-8 and TRBJ1-1, with a weak D call TRBD1 (6 bases). Deletions cut 5 bases from V and 0 bases from J, with 13 bases between. Germline CDR1 and CDR2: SGHVS and FQNEAQ. CDR3 length: 15 residues. CDR3 nucleotide sequence: TGTGCCAGCAGCGGAACAGGGTTTTTGAACACTGAAGCTTTCTTT. This sequence encodes CASSGTGFLNTEAFF.

The genes are TRBV11-2 and TRBJ2-2; 14 bases are a match to TRBD2. CDR1 and CDR2 from the germline V gene are SGHAT and FQNNGV. The length of the CDR3 is 18 residues. After removal of 2 bases from V and 2 bases from J, the junction contained 4 bases not matched to a gene. In nucleotides, the CDR3 is TGTGCCAGCAGCTTATCCGGGACTAGCGGGGGTAACACCGGGGAGCTGTTTTTT. It is translated as CASSLSGTSGGNTGELFF.